These 21 T cell receptor beta chains were sequenced from one sample in a study of blood T cell repertoires in COVID-19. Generated by immunoSEQ multiplex PCR, the TCRdb table keeps only in-frame clones and is missing some. Seen here are around 240,000 clones, around 88% observed once, and the top ten hold 3% to 3.5%. The sequenced sample consisted of peripheral blood. The receptors come from a woman aged 25 to 45 who had recovered from COVID-19.

The chain is built from TRBV9 and TRBJ2-1; 13 bases map to TRBD2. Losses at the gene ends were 4 bases for V and 4 bases for J; bases not matched to a gene: 5. This CDR3 contains 16 residues. Germline V CDR1 and CDR2: SGDLS, YYNGEE. The CDR3 nucleotides read TGTGCCAGCAGCACTAGCGGGGGGGCCGCATACAATGAGCAGTTCTTC. Amino acid sequence: CASSTSGGAAYNEQFF.

The V and J genes are TRBV4-2 and TRBJ2-7; TRBD1 matches at 7 bases. Germline CDR1 and CDR2: LGHNA and YNFKEQ. This CDR3 has 14 amino acids. The ends lost 4 bases at V and 6 bases at J; junction bases unmatched: 9. The CDR3 nucleotides are TGTGCCAGCAGCCTAACAGGGGAAGTTAGCGAGCAGTACTTC. Amino acid sequence: CASSLTGEVSEQYF.

The CDR3 spells CAWTEQPGYGYTF. The CDR3 DNA is TGTGCCTGGACTGAACAGCCAGGCTATGGCTACACCTTC. J is TRBJ1-2 and V is TRBV30; no reliable D call. V lost 4 bases to trimming and J lost 4 bases, with 13 bases between them. Germline loops: CDR1 GTSNPN, CDR2 SVGIG (reference sequence). This CDR3 has 13 residues.

This chain links TRBV7-3 with TRBJ2-3; 10 bases are a match to TRBD2. Germline loops: CDR1 SGHTA, CDR2 FQGTGA. This CDR3 comprises 15 residues. With V trimmed by 2 bases and J by 7 bases, 6 bases remained unmatched. The CDR3 nucleotides are TGTGCCAGCAGCTTACTAGCGGGGGACGGGTATACGCAGTATTTT. The encoded protein is CASSLLAGDGYTQYF.

The CDR3 DNA is TGTGCCAGCAGCTTGGCCTTCTCTGCCAGGGGGTATCAGCCCCAGCATTTT. Translation gives CASSLAFSARGYQPQHF. J is TRBJ1-5 and V is TRBV5-5; 7 bases align to TRBD1. Germline CDR1 reads SGHKS; CDR2 reads YYEKEE (reference sequence). CDR3 size: 17 residues. V trimming: 0 bases; J trimming: 5 bases; junction bases outside the gene matches: 11.

This clone was observed a single time. The chain joins TRBV6-5 to TRBJ1-1; D unresolved. Trimming cost V 7 bases and J 7 bases, with 10 bases left between them. CDR3 length: 11 residues. Germline lookup yields CDR1 MNHEY and CDR2 SVGAGI. CDR3: CASILGGEAFF. The CDR3 coding sequence is TGTGCCAGCATCCTAGGAGGTGAAGCTTTCTTT.

The DNA of the CDR3 is TGTGCCAGTAGTAAGAACAGGGGGGCCACTGAAGCTTTCTTT. Protein: CASSKNRGATEAFF. The rearrangement uses TRBV19 and TRBJ1-1, with 8 positions matching TRBD1. Per germline, CDR1 LNHDA and CDR2 SQIVND (reference sequence). CDR3 length: 14 amino acids. V lost 4 bases, J lost 4 bases, and 5 bases stayed unmatched. The full variable domain, in which reference TRBV19 and TRBJ1-1 provide the parts outside the CDR3, is DGGITQSPKYLFRKEGQNVTLSCEQNLNHDAMYWYRQDPGQGLRLIYYSQIVNDFQKGDIAEGYSVSREKKESFPLTVTSAQKNPTAFYLCASSKNRGATEAFFGQGTRLTVV.

This chain joins TRBV5-4 and TRBJ2-5; D might be TRBD2 (6 bases). V shed 4 bases and J shed 0 bases, with 10 bases lying between them. Germline loops: CDR1 SGHNT, CDR2 YYREEE (reference sequence). The CDR3 has 14 amino acids. CDR3 in DNA: TGTGCCAGCAGCCCCTGGGAGGACCAAGAGACCCAGTACTTC. Protein product: CASSPWEDQETQYF.

This chain links TRBV4-3 with TRBJ2-5; D call uncertain. The V gene's germline CDR1 is LGHNA and CDR2 YSLEER. CDR3 size: 16 residues. Trimming removed 1 base from V and 5 bases from J, with 17 bases in between. The DNA for the CDR3 is TGCGCCAGCAGCCAAGGTACCCGATCGAGAGCGGAGACCCAGTACTTC. The encoded protein is CASSQGTRSRAETQYF.

Details on this clone: This sample also contains other DNA sequences that code for the same CDR3. This chain links TRBV6-5 with TRBJ1-1; maybe TRBD1 (5 bases). The germline V and J ends were trimmed by 6 bases and 2 bases, with 10 bases remaining between them. CDR3 length: 13 amino acids. Germline V lookup: CDR1 MNHEY, CDR2 SVGAGI. DNA for the CDR3: TGTGCCAGCAGGCCCGGGGGAAACACTGAAGCTTTCTTT. Translation gives CASRPGGNTEAFF.

This chain uses TRBV6-5 with TRBJ2-1; TRBD2 agrees at 7 bases. Germline V gene data show CDR1 as MNHEY and CDR2 as SVGAGI. The V segment lost 4 bases and the J segment 3 bases; nucleotides outside the gene matches: 6. The CDR3 is 15 amino acids. The CDR3 DNA sequence: TGTGCCAGCAGTTCTAGGGCTAGCGGCTACAATGAGCAGTTCTTC. It encodes CASSSRASGYNEQFF.

The J gene is TRBJ1-2, the V gene TRBV19, with a possible D match to TRBD1 (6 bases). There are 15 residues in the CDR3. The germline CDR1 and CDR2 sequences are LNHDA and SQIVND (reference sequence). Between the trimmed V and J ends, which lost 2 bases and 6 bases, there was a span of 16 bases. The CDR3 reads CASSIRRQGKDGYTF. CDR3 sequence (DNA): TGTGCCAGTAGTATAAGAAGGCAGGGGAAGGATGGCTACACCTTC.

The chain has TRBV4-2 and TRBJ1-1; 11 bases line up with TRBD1. With V trimmed by 0 bases and J by 4 bases, 7 bases remained unmatched. CDR1 and CDR2 from the germline V gene are LGHNA and YNFKEQ. The CDR3 covers 17 residues. The CDR3 DNA sequence: TGTGCCAGCAGCCAAGAGGACAGGGGGCTTTTGGGCACTGAAGCTTTCTTT. Translating it yields CASSQEDRGLLGTEAFF.

The gene calls are TRBV18 and TRBJ2-7; 9 positions agree with TRBD1. CDR1 KGHSH and CDR2 LQKENI come from the germline V gene. After removal of 3 bases from V and 6 bases from J, the junction contained 15 bases not matched to a gene. The CDR3 runs to 17 residues. CDR3 amino acids: CASSPELSGTGRTEQYF. DNA of the CDR3: TGTGCCAGCTCACCTGAGTTATCTGGGACAGGGCGAACCGAGCAGTACTTC.

This clone has a handful of counts. This sample includes further DNA sequences coding for the same CDR3. The chain couples TRBV6-5 to TRBJ2-7; the match to TRBD1 covers 7 bases. The J segment lost 5 bases and the V segment lost 4 bases, leaving 5 bases of the junction unmatched. This CDR3 spans 13 amino acids. Germline V gene data show CDR1 as MNHEY and CDR2 as SVGAGI. The CDR3 here is CASSSLQGNEQYF. In DNA, the CDR3 is TGTGCCAGCAGTTCACTACAGGGGAACGAGCAGTACTTC.

This chain connects TRBV5-1 to TRBJ2-1; TRBD1 matches 7 bases. CDR1 SGHRS and CDR2 YFSETQ come from the germline V gene. The CDR3 sequence is 15 residues long. V lost 3 bases to trimming and J lost 3 bases; unmatched junction nucleotides: 6. The CDR3 sequence: CASSSGQLDYNEQFF. In DNA, the CDR3 is TGCGCCAGCAGCTCGGGACAGCTTGACTACAATGAGCAGTTCTTC.

The genes are TRBV7-8 and TRBJ1-1, with D tentatively TRBD1 (5 bases). Per germline, CDR1 SGHVS and CDR2 FQNEAQ. The CDR3 runs to 11 residues. Trimming took off 5 bases at V and 9 bases at J, with 10 bases between the two ends. The DNA for the CDR3 is TGTGCCAGCAGCGGCGGGACGCAAGCTTTCTTT. It yields the protein CASSGGTQAFF.

The chain employs TRBV7-2 and TRBJ2-2, with a tentative D call TRBD2 (5 bases). CDR3 size: 14 residues. Trimming cost V 10 bases and J 2 bases, with 14 bases left between them. Germline lookup yields CDR1 SGHTA and CDR2 FQGNSA. The chain's CDR3 is CATRGYDNTGELFF. DNA of the CDR3: TGTGCCACCCGGGGATACGACAACACCGGGGAGCTGTTTTTT. Looking up the rest from reference TRBV7-2 and TRBJ2-2 gives the full variable domain: GAGVSQSPSNKVTEKGKDVELRCDPISGHTALYWYRQSLGQGLEFLIYFQGNSAPDKSGLPSDRFSAERTGGSVSTLTIQRTQQEDSAVYLCATRGYDNTGELFFGEGSRLTVL.

CDR3 DNA: TGTGCCAGCAGTGAAAAACAGGGATCCTTCACCTACGAGCAGTACTTC. Protein product: CASSEKQGSFTYEQYF. J is TRBJ2-7 and V is TRBV6-1; possible D gene TRBD1, 6 bases. Germline V gene lookup returns CDR1 MNHNS and CDR2 SASEGT. Trimming shortened V by 2 bases and J by 2 bases, and 16 bases separated the two germline ends. The CDR3 consists of 16 residues.

This rearrangement joins TRBV4-1 to TRBJ2-7; tentative D call: TRBD1 (6 bases). There are 18 residues in the CDR3. Per germline, CDR1 MGHRA and CDR2 YSYEKL. The V and J ends lost 3 bases and 9 bases respectively, with 30 bases between them. CDR3 bases: TGCGCCAGCAGCCAGAGCATTCTCCGGGACACACGTACTACGGGGCAGTACTTC. Translating gives CASSQSILRDTRTTGQYF.

The chain uses TRBV5-1 and TRBJ2-7; D may be TRBD1 (6 bases). V was cut by 0 bases and J by 3 bases, with 13 bases left in between. The CDR3 runs 15 residues. From germline, CDR1 is SGHRS and CDR2 YFSETQ. The CDR3 sequence: CASSLGALQGYEQYF. The CDR3 DNA follows: TGCGCCAGCAGCTTGGGGGCCCTACAGGGCTACGAGCAGTACTTC.